Included here is one TCR beta chain sequence, with context. Its antigen is not known. This sample was taken from a study of graft-versus-host responses after intestinal transplantation. Turning to the study itself: Each transplant was multivisceral, liver-intestinal, or isolated intestinal. All recipients got anti-thymocyte globulin induction, then tacrolimus and steroids for approximately 3 years. Study-level findings and limits: Among circulating GvH clones, peak levels were associated with early post-transplant declines in HvG clones.

With 0 bases removed from V and 1 base from J, the gap between germline ends came to 10 bases. This CDR3 is built from 16 residues. CDR1 is SGHRS and CDR2 is YFSETQ in the germline V gene. Some clones are missing from TCRdb's copy, which holds only in-frame ones; the method was immunoSEQ multiplex PCR. This table has around 20,000 clones, more than 65% appearing once. This receptor was taken from a human patient who received an intestinal transplant, so some T cells may come from the graft donor. Sequencing used PBMCs, obtained 14 days after transplant. The chain employs TRBV5-1 and TRBJ2-2; D is unresolved. In DNA form, the CDR3 reads TGCGCCAGCAGCTTGGGGGCCTGGGGGAACACCGGGGAGCTGTTTTTT. This gives the protein CASSLGAWGNTGELFF.